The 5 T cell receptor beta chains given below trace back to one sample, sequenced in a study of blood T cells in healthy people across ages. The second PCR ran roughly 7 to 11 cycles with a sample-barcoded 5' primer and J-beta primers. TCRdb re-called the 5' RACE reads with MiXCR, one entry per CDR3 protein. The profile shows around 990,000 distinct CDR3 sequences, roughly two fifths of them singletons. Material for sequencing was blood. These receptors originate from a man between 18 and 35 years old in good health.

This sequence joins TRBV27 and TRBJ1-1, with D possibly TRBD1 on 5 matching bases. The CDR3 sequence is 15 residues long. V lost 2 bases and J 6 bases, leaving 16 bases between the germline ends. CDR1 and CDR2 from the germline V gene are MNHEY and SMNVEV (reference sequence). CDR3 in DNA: TGTGCCAGCAGTTTAGGGGTCGGGGGAGAGGCTGAAGCTTTCTTT. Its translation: CASSLGVGGEAEAFF.

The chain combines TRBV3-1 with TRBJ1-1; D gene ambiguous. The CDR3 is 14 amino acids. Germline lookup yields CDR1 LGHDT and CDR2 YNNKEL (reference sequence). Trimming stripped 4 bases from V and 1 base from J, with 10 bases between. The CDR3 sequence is CASSRYLENTEAFF. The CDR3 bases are TGTGCCAGCAGCCGTTATTTGGAGAACACTGAAGCTTTCTTT.

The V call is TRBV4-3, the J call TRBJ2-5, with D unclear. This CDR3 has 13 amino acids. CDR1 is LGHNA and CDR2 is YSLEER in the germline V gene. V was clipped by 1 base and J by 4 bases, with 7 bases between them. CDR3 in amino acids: CASSQVDGETQYF. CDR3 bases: TGCGCCAGCAGCCAAGTGGACGGAGAGACCCAGTACTTC.

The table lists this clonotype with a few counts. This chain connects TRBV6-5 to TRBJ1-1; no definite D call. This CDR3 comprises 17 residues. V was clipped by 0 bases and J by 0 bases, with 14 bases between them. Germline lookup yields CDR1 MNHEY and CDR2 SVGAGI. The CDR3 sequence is CASSYSSGLFMNTEAFF. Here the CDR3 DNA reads TGTGCCAGCAGTTACTCGAGTGGGCTGTTCATGAACACTGAAGCTTTCTTT.

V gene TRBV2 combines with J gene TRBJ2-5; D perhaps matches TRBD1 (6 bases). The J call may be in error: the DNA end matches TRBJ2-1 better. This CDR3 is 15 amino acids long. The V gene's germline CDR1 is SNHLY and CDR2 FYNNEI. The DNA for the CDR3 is TGTGCCAGCAGTCCGGGTCGTAGGGGACAAGAGACCCAGTTCTTC. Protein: CASSPGRRGQETQFF.